The source of this TCR beta chain is a study of blood T cell repertoires in COVID-19. At the level of the study: The United States, Italy and Spain provided the acute and convalescent COVID-19 samples.

This study enrolled people aged about 18 to 100 from around 26 US geographic areas. Two consecutive negative NP/OP PCR tests, clearance, or resolved symptoms defined Cohort 3 recovery. This clone appeared a single time. Original handling: Amplified reference gene primers provided the basis for estimating nucleated cell counts. Profiling relied on immunoSEQ multiplex PCR, and the TCRdb table lists in-frame clones only, not all of them. The V and J calls and the clone size are those of that table, but D and trimming were determined from the DNA. The sample holds about 320,000 clones, over 80% seen once. The receptor's source is a man aged 30 to 45 who had recovered from COVID-19. Sequences were obtained from PBMCs or T cells enriched from blood (not recorded which).

This CDR3 is CATGLAGGQHEQFF. CDR3 nucleotide sequence: TGTGCCACGGGACTAGCGGGGGGGCAGCATGAGCAGTTCTTC. The V and J genes are TRBV27 and TRBJ2-1, with TRBD2 matching over 16 bases. The CDR3 covers 14 residues. The germline V gene encodes CDR1 MNHEY and CDR2 SMNVEV (reference sequence). The V and J ends lost 10 bases and 8 bases, in that order; junction bases with no gene match: 5.